The table lists the clone carrying this TCR beta chain with a few counts. The antigen is undetermined. On the day of bone marrow donation, the related graft donor provided peripheral blood. Method: immunoSEQ multiplex PCR; TCRdb's copy keeps in-frame clones and lacks some. The sample has around 30,000 clones, roughly 90% seen once. The sample is drawn from a study of T cells after posttransplantation cyclophosphamide. Germline lookup yields CDR1 LGHNT and CDR2 FRNRAP. Trimming removed 5 bases from V and 1 base from J; junction bases left unmatched: 4. The CDR3 length is 15 residues. The study's findings and limits: Donor CD8+ memory clones often dominated recipient blood repertoires at later times. Recipient CMV seropositivity and CMV reactivation strongly tracked TRB clonality. Skin or GI-infiltrating T cells shared few TRB sequences with blood.

The receptor comes from a man between 50 and 59 years old. The V and J genes are TRBV12-5 and TRBJ1-1; 10 bases are a match to TRBD1. The sequenced material came from PBMCs. The CDR3 DNA sequence: TGTGCTAGTGGTCGACAGGGGGCAAGGAACACTGAAGCTTTCTTT. It yields the protein CASGRQGARNTEAFF.